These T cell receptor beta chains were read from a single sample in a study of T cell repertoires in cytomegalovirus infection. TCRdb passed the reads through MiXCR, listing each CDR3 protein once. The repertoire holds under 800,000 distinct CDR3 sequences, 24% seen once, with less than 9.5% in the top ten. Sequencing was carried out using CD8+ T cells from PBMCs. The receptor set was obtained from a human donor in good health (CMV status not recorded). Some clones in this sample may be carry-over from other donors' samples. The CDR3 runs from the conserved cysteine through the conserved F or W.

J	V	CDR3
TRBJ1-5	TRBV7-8	CASGGLGPNQPQHF
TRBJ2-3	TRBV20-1	CSALDAGGRHTDTQYF
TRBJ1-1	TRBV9	CASSLNADEAFF
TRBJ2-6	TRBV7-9	CASSLVTAGANVLTF
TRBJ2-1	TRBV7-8	CASRPEGGGLVEQFF
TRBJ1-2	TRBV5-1	CASSNGTALGYTF
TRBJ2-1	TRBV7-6	CASSLRPPGRQADEQFF
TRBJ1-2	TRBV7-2	CASSLFQGKPDPNYGYTF
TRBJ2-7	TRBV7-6	CASSPGLNYEQYF
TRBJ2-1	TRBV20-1	CSATSPGTGDYNEQFF
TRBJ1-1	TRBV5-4	CASNEGGLNTEAFF